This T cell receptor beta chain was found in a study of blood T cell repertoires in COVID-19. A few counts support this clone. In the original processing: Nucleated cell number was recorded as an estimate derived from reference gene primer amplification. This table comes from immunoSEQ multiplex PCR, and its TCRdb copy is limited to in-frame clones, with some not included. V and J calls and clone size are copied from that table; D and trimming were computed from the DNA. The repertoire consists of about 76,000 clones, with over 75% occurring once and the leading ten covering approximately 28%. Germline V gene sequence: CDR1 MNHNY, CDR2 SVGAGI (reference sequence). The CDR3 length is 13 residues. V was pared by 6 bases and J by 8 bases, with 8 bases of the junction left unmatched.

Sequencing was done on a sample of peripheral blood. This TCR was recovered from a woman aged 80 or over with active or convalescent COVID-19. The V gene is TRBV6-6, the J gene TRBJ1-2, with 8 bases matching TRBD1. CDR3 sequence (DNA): TGTGCCAGCAGCCCTCCAGGGGGCAAAGGCTACACCTTC. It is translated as CASSPPGGKGYTF.